These T cell receptor beta chains were read from a single sample in a study of cytomegalovirus exposure and HLA in healthy donors. Using immunoSEQ multiplex PCR, the repertoire was profiled, and TCRdb retains in-frame clones only, with some absent. The sample has over 150,000 clones; approximately 80% are singletons. The source material was PBMCs. The receptors shown here come from a woman between 40 and 50 years old in good health and CMV-seronegative. CDR3s include the opening cysteine and the closing phenylalanine or tryptophan. The order of the fields is clone size, V gene, J gene, D gene, CDR3 DNA, CDR3 protein. The D gene is left open where the match is weak. Not every row has a clone size; where given, it reads once, few, many or a size class.

clone_size: -
v_call: TRBV5-3
j_call: TRBJ2-3
d_call: -
cdr3_nt: TGTGCCAGAAGCGCCCGGGGTTACGCAGCGGCAAGCACAGATACGCAGTATTTT
cdr3_aa: CARSARGYAAASTDTQYF

clone_size: -
v_call: TRBV7-9
j_call: TRBJ1-2
d_call: -
cdr3_nt: TGTGCCATAGCGGGGGGACGCAGGTGGGACGGCTACACCTTC
cdr3_aa: CAIAGGRRWDGYTF

clone_size: -
v_call: TRBV4-1
j_call: TRBJ1-2
d_call: TRBD1
cdr3_nt: TGCGCCAGCAGCCAAGAGGGGACAGGGGAAGGGTATGGCTACACCTTC
cdr3_aa: CASSQEGTGEGYGYTF

clone_size: -
v_call: TRBV6-5
j_call: TRBJ2-4
d_call: -
cdr3_nt: TGTGCCAGCAGTTATGCCCGGGGTGGGTACATTCAGTACTTC
cdr3_aa: CASSYARGGYIQYF

clone_size: -
v_call: TRBV7-9
j_call: TRBJ2-7
d_call: TRBD1
cdr3_nt: TGTGCCAGCAGCTCGCCGACAGGGGGAACCTACGAGCAGTACTTC
cdr3_aa: CASSSPTGGTYEQYF

clone_size: -
v_call: TRBV5-4
j_call: TRBJ2-5
d_call: TRBD2
cdr3_nt: TGTGCCAGCAGCTGGGGGACTAGCGGAAGGGAGACCCAGTACTTC
cdr3_aa: CASSWGTSGRETQYF

clone_size: once
v_call: TRBV27
j_call: TRBJ2-5
d_call: -
cdr3_nt: TGTGCCAGCAGTTTATTAAGGGGCCGACAAGAGACCCAGTACTTC
cdr3_aa: CASSLLRGRQETQYF

clone_size: -
v_call: TRBV5-1
j_call: TRBJ1-3
d_call: TRBD1
cdr3_nt: TGCGCCAGCAGTTCGGGGACAGGAGGAAACACCATATATTTT
cdr3_aa: CASSSGTGGNTIYF

clone_size: -
v_call: TRBV5-1
j_call: TRBJ1-1
d_call: TRBD1
cdr3_nt: TGCGCCAGCAGTTACCCGGGACAGGCGGGTGGTAGGGGTGAAGCTTTCTTT
cdr3_aa: CASSYPGQAGGRGEAFF

clone_size: -
v_call: TRBV29-1
j_call: TRBJ2-7
d_call: TRBD2
cdr3_nt: TGCAGCGTCCTCGGGACTAGCGGGAGGAAGGACTACGAGCAGTACTTC
cdr3_aa: CSVLGTSGRKDYEQYF

clone_size: -
v_call: TRBV5-1
j_call: TRBJ1-1
d_call: -
cdr3_nt: TGCGCCAGCAGCTTGGGAGTAGGGGGGGGTGAAGCTTTCTTT
cdr3_aa: CASSLGVGGGEAFF

clone_size: -
v_call: TRBV5-1
j_call: TRBJ2-2
d_call: -
cdr3_nt: TGCGCCAGCAGCCGAGCACTAAGGGAGGAGGAGCTGTTTTTT
cdr3_aa: CASSRALREEELFF

clone_size: -
v_call: TRBV15
j_call: TRBJ1-4
d_call: -
cdr3_nt: TGTGCCACCCAAAAGGACAGAGAAAAACTGTTTTTT
cdr3_aa: CATQKDREKLFF

clone_size: once
v_call: TRBV30
j_call: TRBJ2-1
d_call: TRBD2
cdr3_nt: TGTGCCTCTACCACTAGCGCCAACTCCTACAATGAGCAGTTCTTC
cdr3_aa: CASTTSANSYNEQFF

clone_size: -
v_call: TRBV7-9
j_call: TRBJ1-1
d_call: -
cdr3_nt: TGTGCCAGCAGCTCTAGGGACTCACTAATCGTCCCTTTCTTT
cdr3_aa: CASSSRDSLIVPFF

clone_size: few
v_call: TRBV5-1
j_call: TRBJ1-2
d_call: TRBD1
cdr3_nt: TGCGCCAGCTATAATCCCGACAGGGGTAATGGCTACACCTTC
cdr3_aa: CASYNPDRGNGYTF

clone_size: -
v_call: TRBV11-2
j_call: TRBJ2-3
d_call: TRBD2
cdr3_nt: TGTGCCAGCAGGCTTTTGCGGGGGGGGAGTGCAGATACGCAGTATTTT
cdr3_aa: CASRLLRGGSADTQYF

clone_size: -
v_call: TRBV6-1
j_call: TRBJ1-1
d_call: -
cdr3_nt: TGTGCCAGCAGCCCAAGGCAGGGCGCAGACACTGAAGCTTTCTTT
cdr3_aa: CASSPRQGADTEAFF

clone_size: -
v_call: TRBV6-1
j_call: TRBJ1-6
d_call: -
cdr3_nt: TGTGCCACCCAAACAGGGAATAATTCACCCCTCCACTTT
cdr3_aa: CATQTGNNSPLHF